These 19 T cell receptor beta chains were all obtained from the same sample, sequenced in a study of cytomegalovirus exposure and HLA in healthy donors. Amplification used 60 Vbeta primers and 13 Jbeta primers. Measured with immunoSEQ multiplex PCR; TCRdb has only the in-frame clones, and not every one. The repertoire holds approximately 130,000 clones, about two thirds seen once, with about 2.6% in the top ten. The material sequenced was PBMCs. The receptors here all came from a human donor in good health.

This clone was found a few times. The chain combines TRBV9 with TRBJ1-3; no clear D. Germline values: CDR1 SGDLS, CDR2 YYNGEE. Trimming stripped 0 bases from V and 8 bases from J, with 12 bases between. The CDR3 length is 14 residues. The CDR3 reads CASSVELGWDTIYF. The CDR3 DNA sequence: TGTGCCAGCAGCGTAGAGCTCGGGTGGGACACCATATATTTT.

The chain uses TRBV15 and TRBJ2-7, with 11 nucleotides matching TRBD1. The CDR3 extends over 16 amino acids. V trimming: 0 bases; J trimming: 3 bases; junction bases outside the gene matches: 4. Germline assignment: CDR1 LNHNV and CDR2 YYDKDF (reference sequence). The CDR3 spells CATSRDSGTGGYEQYF. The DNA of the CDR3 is TGTGCCACCAGCAGAGATTCCGGGACAGGGGGCTACGAGCAGTACTTC.

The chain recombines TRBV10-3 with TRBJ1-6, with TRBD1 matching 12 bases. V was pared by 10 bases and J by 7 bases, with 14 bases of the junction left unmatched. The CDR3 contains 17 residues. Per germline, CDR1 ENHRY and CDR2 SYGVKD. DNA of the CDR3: TGTGCCACCGAACCGGGACAGGGGGCACGGGCGAATTCACCCCTCCACTTT. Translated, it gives CATEPGQGARANSPLHF.

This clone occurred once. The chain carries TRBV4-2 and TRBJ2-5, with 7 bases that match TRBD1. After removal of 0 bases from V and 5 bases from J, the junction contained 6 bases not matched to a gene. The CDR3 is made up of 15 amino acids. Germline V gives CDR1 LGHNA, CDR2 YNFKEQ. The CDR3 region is CASSQEGGRGETQYF. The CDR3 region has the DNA TGTGCCAGCAGCCAAGAAGGGGGCAGGGGTGAGACCCAGTACTTC.

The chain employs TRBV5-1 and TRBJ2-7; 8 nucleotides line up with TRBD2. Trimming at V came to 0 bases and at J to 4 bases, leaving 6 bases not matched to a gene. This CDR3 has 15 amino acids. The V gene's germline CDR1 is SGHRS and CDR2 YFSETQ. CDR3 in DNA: TGCGCCAGCAGCTTGGAAACTAGCGGCCTATACGAGCAGTACTTC. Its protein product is CASSLETSGLYEQYF.

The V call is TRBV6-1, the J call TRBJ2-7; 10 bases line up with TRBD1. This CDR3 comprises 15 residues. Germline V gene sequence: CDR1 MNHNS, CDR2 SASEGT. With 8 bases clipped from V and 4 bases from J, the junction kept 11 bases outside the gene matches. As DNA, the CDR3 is TGTGCCAGCTTTGGTGACAGGGGGCGGATTTACGAGCAGTACTTC. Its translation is CASFGDRGRIYEQYF.

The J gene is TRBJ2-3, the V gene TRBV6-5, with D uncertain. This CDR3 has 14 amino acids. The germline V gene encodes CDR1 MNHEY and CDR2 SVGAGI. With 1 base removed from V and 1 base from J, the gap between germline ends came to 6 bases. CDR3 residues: CASSYWQGTDTQYF. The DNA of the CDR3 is TGTGCCAGCAGTTACTGGCAGGGCACAGATACGCAGTATTTT.

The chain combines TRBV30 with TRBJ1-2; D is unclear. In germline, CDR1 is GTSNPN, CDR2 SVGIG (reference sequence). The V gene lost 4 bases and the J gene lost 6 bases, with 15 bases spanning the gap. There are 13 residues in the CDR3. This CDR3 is CAWNFGSSDGYTF. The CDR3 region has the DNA TGTGCCTGGAATTTCGGGTCCTCCGATGGCTACACCTTC.

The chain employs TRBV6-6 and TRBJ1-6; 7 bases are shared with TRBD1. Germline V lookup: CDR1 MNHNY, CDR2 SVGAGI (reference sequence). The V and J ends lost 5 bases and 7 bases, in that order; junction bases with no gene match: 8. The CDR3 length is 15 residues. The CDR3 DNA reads TGTGCCAGCAGTACGGGACAGTTAATGAATTCACCCCTCCACTTT. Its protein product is CASSTGQLMNSPLHF.

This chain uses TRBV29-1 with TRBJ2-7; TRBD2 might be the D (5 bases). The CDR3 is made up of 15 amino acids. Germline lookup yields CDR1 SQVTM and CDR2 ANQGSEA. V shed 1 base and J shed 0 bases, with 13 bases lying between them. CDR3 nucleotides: TGCAGCGTTGAAGGGACTGTAATGAGCTCCTACGAGCAGTACTTC. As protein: CSVEGTVMSSYEQYF.

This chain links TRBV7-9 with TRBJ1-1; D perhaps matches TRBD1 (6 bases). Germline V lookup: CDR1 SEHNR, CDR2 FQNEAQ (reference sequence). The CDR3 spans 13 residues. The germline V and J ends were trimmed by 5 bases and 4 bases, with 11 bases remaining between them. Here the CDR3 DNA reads TGTGCCAGCAGCCCCATCAGGGGCACTGAAGCTTTCTTT. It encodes CASSPIRGTEAFF.

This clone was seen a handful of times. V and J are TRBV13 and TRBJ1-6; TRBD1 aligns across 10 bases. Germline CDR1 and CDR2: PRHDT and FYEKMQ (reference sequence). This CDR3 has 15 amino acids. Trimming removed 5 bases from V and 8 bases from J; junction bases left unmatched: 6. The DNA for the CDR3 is TGTGCCAGCAGCGCAGGACAGGGGGGGTATTCACCCCTCCACTTT. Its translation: CASSAGQGGYSPLHF.

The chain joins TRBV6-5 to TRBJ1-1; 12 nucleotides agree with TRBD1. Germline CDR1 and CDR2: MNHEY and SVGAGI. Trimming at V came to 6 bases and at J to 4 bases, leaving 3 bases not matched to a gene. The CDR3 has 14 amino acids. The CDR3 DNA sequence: TGTGCCAGCAGGGGGACAGGGGGCCTCACTGAAGCTTTCTTT. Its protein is CASRGTGGLTEAFF.

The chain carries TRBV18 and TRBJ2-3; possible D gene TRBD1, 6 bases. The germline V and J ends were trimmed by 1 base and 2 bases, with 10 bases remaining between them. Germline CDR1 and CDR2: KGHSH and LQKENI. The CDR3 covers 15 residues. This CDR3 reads CASSPQQGYTDTQYF. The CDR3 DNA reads TGTGCCAGCTCACCACAACAGGGATACACAGATACGCAGTATTTT.

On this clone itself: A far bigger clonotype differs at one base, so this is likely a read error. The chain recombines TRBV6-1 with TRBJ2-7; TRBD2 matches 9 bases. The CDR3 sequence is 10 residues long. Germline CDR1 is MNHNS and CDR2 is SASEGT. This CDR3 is CATSPQREDF. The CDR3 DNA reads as TGTGCCACCAGTCCCCAGCGGGAGGACTTC.

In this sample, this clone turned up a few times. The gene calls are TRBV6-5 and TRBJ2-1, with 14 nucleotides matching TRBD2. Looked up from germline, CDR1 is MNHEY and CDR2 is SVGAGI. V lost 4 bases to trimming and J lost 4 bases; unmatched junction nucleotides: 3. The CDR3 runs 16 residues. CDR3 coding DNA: TGTGCCAGCAGTTTTAGGACTAGCGGGAGGTACAATGAGCAGTTCTTC. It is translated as CASSFRTSGRYNEQFF.

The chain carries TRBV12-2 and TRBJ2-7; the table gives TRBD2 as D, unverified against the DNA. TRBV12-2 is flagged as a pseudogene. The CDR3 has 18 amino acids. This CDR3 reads CASRLQFRGGDVCYEQYF. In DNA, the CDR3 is TGTGCAAGTCGCTTACAATTTAGGGGGGGGGACGTTTGCTACGAGCAGTACTTC.

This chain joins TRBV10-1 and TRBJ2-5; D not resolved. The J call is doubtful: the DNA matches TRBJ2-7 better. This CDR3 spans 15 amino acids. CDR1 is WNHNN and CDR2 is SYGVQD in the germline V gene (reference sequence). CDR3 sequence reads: CASSVTVGKSYEQYF. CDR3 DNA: TGCGCCAGCAGTGTAACCGTTGGTAAGTCCTACGAGCAGTACTTC.

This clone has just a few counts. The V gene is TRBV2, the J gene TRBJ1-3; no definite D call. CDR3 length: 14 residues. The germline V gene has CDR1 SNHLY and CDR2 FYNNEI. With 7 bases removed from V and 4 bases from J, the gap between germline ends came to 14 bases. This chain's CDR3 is CASTSRRRGNTIYF. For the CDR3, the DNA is TGTGCCAGCACCAGTCGAAGGAGGGGAAACACCATATATTTT.